This TCR beta chain was sequenced in a study of OX40 agonist ivuxolimab in advanced cancers. At the level of the study: Ivuxolimab, an agonist antibody against OX40 (CD134), was given to patients. Administration of intravenous ivuxolimab to patients occurred every 2 weeks at 0.01 to 10 mg/kg. Notes on the study in general: In CD8+ T cells, expanded clones were on average more numerous than in CD4+. Clonal expansion was seen in CD4+ and CD8+ blood T cells by week 6 at 0.1 to 3.0 mg/kg.

Sequenced by immunoSEQ multiplex PCR; TCRdb stores in-frame clones only, minus some. This table holds about 35,000 clones, roughly three quarters found once. V lost 5 bases to trimming and J lost 9 bases; unmatched junction nucleotides: 8. This CDR3 contains 14 residues. CDR1 is MDHEN and CDR2 is SYDVKM in the germline V gene. Turning to this clone: The antigen remains unidentified.

Sequencing used CD4+ or CD8+ T cells sorted from blood, obtained in a trial of the OX40 agonist ivuxolimab. The receptor was derived from an adult with an advanced solid tumor such as melanoma, head and neck, liver or kidney cancer. This sequence joins TRBV28 and TRBJ2-1; TRBD2 aligns across 9 bases. CDR3 region: CASSPGLATREQFF. CDR3 DNA: TGTGCCAGCAGTCCCGGACTAGCGACCCGTGAGCAGTTCTTC.